The entry below gives a single T cell receptor beta chain sequence along with its context. Its antigen is undetermined. Here immunoSEQ multiplex PCR was the method, and the copy in TCRdb shows in-frame clones only, minus some. The profile covers approximately 2.3 million clones, with 85% to 95% appearing a single time and 0.3% to 0.4% taken by the ten largest. V lost 1 base to trimming and J lost 6 bases, with 20 bases between them. Germline assignment: CDR1 SGHRS and CDR2 YFSETQ. The CDR3 is made up of 16 amino acids. This record comes from a study of shared clonotypes between healthy human individuals. Study observations and caveats: Several donors had roughly 5.2% of their naive CD4 clonotypes in common. Clonotype sharing among donors was expected to depend on sequencing depth.

The sequencing sample was made of naive CD4+ T cells from PBMCs. Noted subset: CD45RA+ positively selected. The sequence derives from a man between 18 and 35 years old in good health. Some clones in this sample may be carry-over from other donors' samples. The chain uses TRBV5-1 and TRBJ2-7; D perhaps matches TRBD2 (6 bases). The CDR3 region is CASSLSLAGTLPEQYF. For the CDR3, the DNA is TGCGCCAGCAGCTTGTCACTAGCTGGTACCTTGCCCGAGCAGTACTTC. The full variable domain, completed using reference TRBV5-1 and TRBJ2-7, is KAGVTQTPRYLIKTRGQQVTLSCSPISGHRSVSWYQQTPGQGLQFLFEYFSETQRNKGNFPGRFSGRQFSNSRSEMNVSTLELGDSALYLCASSLSLAGTLPEQYFGPGTRLTVT.